This record looks at one TCR beta chain sequence and its context. Its matching antigen is unknown. The data were taken from a study of vaccination and CD4 T cells after COVID-19. The CDR3 is made up of 15 amino acids. The V gene lost 3 bases and the J gene lost 2 bases, with 14 bases spanning the gap. Germline V gene lookup returns CDR1 DFQATT and CDR2 SNEGSKA (reference sequence). The Oncomine TCR Beta short-read assay sequenced DNA from cultured CD4+ T cells. One entry per CDR3 protein, called by TCRdb with MiXCR from the PCR reads. The sample lists around 12,000 distinct CDR3 sequences; 45% were seen once. Treatment specified: approximately nine-day PBMC culture with coronavirus spike peptide pools or control peptides (ViraFEST assay).

The starting material was CD4+ T cells from blood, cultured in vitro, obtained after SARS-CoV-2 vaccination. This TCR derives from a human donor who had recovered from COVID-19. The chain has TRBV20-1 and TRBJ1-5; D call uncertain. The CDR3 sequence is CSARFRRDGNQPQHF. CDR3 in DNA: TGCAGTGCTAGGTTCCGTAGGGATGGCAATCAGCCCCAGCATTTT.